This section outlines one TCR beta chain sequence together with its context. The data were obtained in a study of blood T cell repertoires in COVID-19. Study details: The samples span acute and convalescent COVID-19 from the United States, Italy and Spain. PBMCs, B-cell-depleted T cells, or T cells provided the cDNA or gDNA that made up the material.

Source study methods: Estimation of nucleated cell counts was performed using reference gene primer amplification. Produced via immunoSEQ multiplex PCR; TCRdb's table is partial and in-frame only. Clone size and V and J calls were adopted from that table, with D and trimming inferred from the DNA. This sample yields about 97,000 clones, of which 80% to 90% are seen a single time; around 20% belongs to the top ten. Between the trimmed V and J ends, which lost 8 bases and 6 bases, there was a span of 13 bases. The CDR3 totals 12 residues. CDR1 and CDR2 from the germline V gene are MNHEY and SMNVEV (reference sequence).

The sequence was collected from a human donor in a cohort sampled during active COVID-19. Sequencing was done on a sample of peripheral blood. The chain employs TRBV27 and TRBJ1-2, with a possible D match to TRBD1 (6 bases). The CDR3, as DNA: TGTGCCAGCGGCTTCTACAGGGATGGCTACACCTTC. Its protein is CASGFYRDGYTF.